The 14 T cell receptor beta chains below were found in one sample sequenced in a study of cytotoxic CD8 clonotypes in ibrutinib-treated CLL. Sequenced by immunoSEQ multiplex PCR; TCRdb stores in-frame clones only, minus some. Among about 150,000 clones, about 78% were seen once, and the ten largest hold approximately 5.1%. Material: PBMCs, obtained after 24 months of ibrutinib treatment. Source of these receptors: a human donor with chronic lymphocytic leukemia.

This clone was observed a handful of times. V is TRBV7-2 and J is TRBJ1-2; possibly TRBD1 for D (5 bases). V was cut by 1 base and J by 7 bases, with 10 bases left in between. Looked up from germline, CDR1 is SGHTA and CDR2 is FQGNSA. This CDR3 has 13 amino acids. The CDR3 DNA sequence: TGTGCCAGCAGCTTAGGCAGGGCTGGTGGCTACACCTTC. Translated, it gives CASSLGRAGGYTF.

The V call is TRBV11-2, the J call TRBJ2-7; D uncertain. Germline loops: CDR1 SGHAT, CDR2 FQNNGV. This CDR3 comprises 11 residues. V gave up 1 base and J gave up 6 bases, with 4 bases separating them. The CDR3 DNA reads TGTGCCAGCAGCTTAGTCAGCGAGCAGTACTTC. Translated, it gives CASSLVSEQYF.

This clone occurred once. The CDR3 sequence: CASRISGLTEAFF. The CDR3, as DNA: TGTGCCAGTAGAATCTCTGGACTCACTGAAGCTTTCTTT. The gene calls are TRBV19 and TRBJ1-1; D uncertain. The germline CDR1 and CDR2 sequences are LNHDA and SQIVND (reference sequence). This CDR3 is 13 amino acids long. Trimming left V 6 bases short and J 4 bases short, with 12 bases between.

This clone occurred once. J is TRBJ2-3 and V is TRBV7-2, with a possible D match to TRBD2 (5 bases). V gave up 5 bases and J gave up 8 bases, with 8 bases separating them. The V gene's germline CDR1 is SGHTA and CDR2 FQGNSA. The CDR3 contains 11 residues. Here the CDR3 DNA reads TGTGCCAGCAGCCCAGAGGGTACGCAGTATTTT. Amino acid sequence: CASSPEGTQYF.

The chain carries TRBV4-3 and TRBJ2-6, with 7 bases fitting TRBD1. The germline V gene has CDR1 LGHNA and CDR2 YSLEER. With 2 bases clipped from V and 0 bases from J, the junction kept 10 bases outside the gene matches. CDR3 length: 19 residues. The CDR3 here is CASSQYRQGSHSGANVLTF. The CDR3 region has the DNA TGCGCCAGCAGCCAATATAGACAGGGAAGCCACTCTGGGGCCAACGTCCTGACTTTC.

The chain recombines TRBV19 with TRBJ2-1; the match to TRBD2 covers 9 bases. J gave up 6 bases and V 6 bases, and 9 bases lay outside the gene matches. This CDR3 has 15 residues. CDR1 and CDR2 (germline): LNHDA, SQIVND (reference sequence). The CDR3 spells CASSPSGNRANEQFF. In DNA form, the CDR3 reads TGTGCCAGTAGCCCTAGCGGGAACCGGGCCAATGAGCAGTTCTTC. Looking up the rest from reference TRBV19 and TRBJ2-1 gives the full variable domain: DGGITQSPKYLFRKEGQNVTLSCEQNLNHDAMYWYRQDPGQGLRLIYYSQIVNDFQKGDIAEGYSVSREKKESFPLTVTSAQKNPTAFYLCASSPSGNRANEQFFGPGTRLTVL.

The gene calls are TRBV5-4 and TRBJ2-5; a possible D gene is TRBD2 (7 bases). This CDR3 comprises 15 residues. CDR1 is SGHNT, CDR2 YYREEE, per germline (reference sequence). Trimming shortened V by 4 bases and J by 0 bases, and 13 bases separated the two germline ends. For the CDR3, the DNA is TGTGCCAGCAGCCCTCGGGGGGCCGACCAAGAGACCCAGTACTTC. It encodes CASSPRGADQETQYF.

This clone was counted only a few times. The chain is built from TRBV6-5 and TRBJ1-1, with D unresolved. This CDR3 comprises 13 residues. The germline V and J ends were trimmed by 5 bases and 0 bases, with 7 bases remaining between them. Germline V gives CDR1 MNHEY, CDR2 SVGAGI. The CDR3 reads CASSRRVNTEAFF. Here the CDR3 DNA reads TGTGCCAGCAGTCGAAGGGTGAACACTGAAGCTTTCTTT.

The J gene is TRBJ2-1, the V gene TRBV7-3; tentative D call: TRBD2 (6 bases). The CDR3 has 13 amino acids. The V and J ends lost 5 bases and 9 bases respectively, with 14 bases between them. Germline CDR1 is SGHTA and CDR2 is FQGTGA. The CDR3 spells CASSPASVREQFF. CDR3 DNA sequence: TGTGCCAGCAGCCCGGCTAGCGTCCGTGAGCAGTTCTTC.

This chain joins TRBV6-5 and TRBJ1-3; D might be TRBD1 (5 bases). Trimming pared 6 bases from V and 2 bases from J, leaving 11 bases between. CDR1 and CDR2 from the germline V gene are MNHEY and SVGAGI. The CDR3 loop spans 14 amino acids. CDR3 region: CASSPQGTGNTIYF. CDR3 DNA sequence: TGTGCCAGCAGCCCTCAGGGAACTGGAAACACCATATATTTT.

This clone has just one count. The chain has TRBV11-3 and TRBJ2-1; 7 bases line up with TRBD2. There are 15 residues in the CDR3. Germline CDR1 SGHNT, CDR2 YENEEA. Trimming at V came to 5 bases and at J to 0 bases, leaving 4 bases not matched to a gene. The CDR3 nucleotides read TGTGCCAGCAGCCGCGGGGGAAGCTCCTACAATGAGCAGTTCTTC. Translated, it gives CASSRGGSSYNEQFF. The whole variable domain, remainder taken from reference TRBV11-3 and TRBJ2-1, is EAGVVQSPRYKIIEKKQPVAFWCNPISGHNTLYWYLQNLGQGPELLIRYENEEAVDDSQLPKDRFSAERLKGVDSTLKIQPAELGDSAVYLCASSRGGSSYNEQFFGPGTRLTVL.

V and J are TRBV28 and TRBJ1-1, with 7 bases matching TRBD1. Germline trimming cut 5 bases from V and 10 bases from J; bases unmatched to any gene: 22. This CDR3 is built from 17 residues. Germline loops: CDR1 MDHEN, CDR2 SYDVKM. CDR3 sequence reads: CASSRRQGTVGGPGAFF. CDR3 bases: TGTGCCAGCAGTCGGCGACAGGGTACCGTAGGGGGCCCGGGAGCTTTCTTT.

The V and J genes are TRBV30 and TRBJ1-4; maybe TRBD1 (6 bases). CDR1 and CDR2 from the germline V gene are GTSNPN and SVGIG (reference sequence). V lost 2 bases and J 2 bases, leaving 9 bases between the germline ends. This CDR3 contains 14 residues. The CDR3 loop is CAWSSGATNEKLFF. The CDR3 DNA is TGTGCCTGGAGTTCGGGGGCGACTAATGAAAAACTGTTTTTT.

V usage is TRBV6-5 and J usage is TRBJ2-7; 11 bases map to TRBD2. This CDR3 spans 15 amino acids. Germline V CDR1 and CDR2: MNHEY, SVGAGI. V gave up 10 bases and J gave up 0 bases; unmatched junction bases: 8. DNA of the CDR3: TGTGCCACCGGACTAGCGGGCTCAAGCTCCTACGAGCAGTACTTC. This gives the protein CATGLAGSSSYEQYF.